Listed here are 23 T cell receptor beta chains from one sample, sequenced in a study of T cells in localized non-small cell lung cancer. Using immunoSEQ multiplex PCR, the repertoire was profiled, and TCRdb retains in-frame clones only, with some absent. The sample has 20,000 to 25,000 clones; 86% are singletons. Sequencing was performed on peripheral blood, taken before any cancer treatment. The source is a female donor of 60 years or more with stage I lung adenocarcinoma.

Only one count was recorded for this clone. In DNA, the CDR3 is TGTGCCAGCAGCTTGGGGGCGGGAGGGCCAGAAGATACGCAGTATTTT. Amino acids: CASSLGAGGPEDTQYF. This rearrangement joins TRBV5-4 to TRBJ2-3, with TRBD2 identical over 9 bases. The V and J ends lost 0 bases and 5 bases, in that order; junction bases with no gene match: 7. The germline CDR1 and CDR2 sequences are SGHNT and YYREEE (reference sequence). This CDR3 comprises 16 residues.

The CDR3 coding sequence is TGCGCCAGCAGCCGGTCGGGCAGGGTGGAAGAGACCCAGTACTTC. This codes for CASSRSGRVEETQYF. V and J are TRBV5-1 and TRBJ2-5; TRBD1 might be the D (5 bases). Germline CDR1 reads SGHRS; CDR2 reads YFSETQ. V lost 4 bases and J lost 3, with 16 bases in between. The CDR3 runs to 15 residues.

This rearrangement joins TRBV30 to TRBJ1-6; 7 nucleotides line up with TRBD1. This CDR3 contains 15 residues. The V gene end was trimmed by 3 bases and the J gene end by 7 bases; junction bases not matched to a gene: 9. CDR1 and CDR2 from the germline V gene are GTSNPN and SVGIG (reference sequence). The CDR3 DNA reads TGTGCCTGGAGGGGAGACAGGGAAAGGAATTCACCCCTCCACTTT. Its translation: CAWRGDRERNSPLHF.

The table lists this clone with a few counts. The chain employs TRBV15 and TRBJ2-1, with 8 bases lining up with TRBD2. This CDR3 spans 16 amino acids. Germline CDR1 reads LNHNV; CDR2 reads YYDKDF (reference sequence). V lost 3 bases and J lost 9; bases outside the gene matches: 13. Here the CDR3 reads CATSSPGTRFVSEQFF. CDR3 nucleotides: TGTGCCACCAGCAGCCCAGGGACTAGATTTGTTAGTGAGCAGTTCTTC. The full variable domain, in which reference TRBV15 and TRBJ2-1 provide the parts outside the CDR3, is DAMVIQNPRYQVTQFGKPVTLSCSQTLNHNVMYWYQQKSSQAPKLLFHYYDKDFNNEADTPDNFQSRRPNTSFCFLDIRSPGLGDTAMYLCATSSPGTRFVSEQFFGPGTRLTVL.

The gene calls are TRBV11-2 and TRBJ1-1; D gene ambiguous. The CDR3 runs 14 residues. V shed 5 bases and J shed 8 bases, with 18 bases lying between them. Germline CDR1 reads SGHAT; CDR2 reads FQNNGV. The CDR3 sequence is CASSVASRPREAFF. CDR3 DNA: TGTGCCAGCAGCGTAGCGTCGCGCCCACGAGAAGCTTTCTTT. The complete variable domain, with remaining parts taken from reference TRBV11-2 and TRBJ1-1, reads EAGVAQSPRYKIIEKRQSVAFWCNPISGHATLYWYQQILGQGPKLLIQFQNNGVVDDSQLPKDRFSAERLKGVDSTLKIQPAKLEDSAVYLCASSVASRPREAFFGQGTRLTVV.

The CDR3 DNA reads TGTGCCAGCAGCGGTAGGGGGGAAGCTTTCTTT. Its protein product is CASSGRGEAFF. The chain employs TRBV6-5 and TRBJ1-1, with D maybe TRBD1 (6 bases). Germline loops: CDR1 MNHEY, CDR2 SVGAGI. V was shortened by 6 bases and J by 8 bases, with 10 bases between the two germline ends. This CDR3 has 11 residues.

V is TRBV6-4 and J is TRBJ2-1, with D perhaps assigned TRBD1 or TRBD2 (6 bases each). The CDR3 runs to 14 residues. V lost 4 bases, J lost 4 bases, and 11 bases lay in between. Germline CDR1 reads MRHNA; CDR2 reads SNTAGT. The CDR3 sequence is CASSGLGGYNEQFF. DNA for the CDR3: TGTGCCAGCAGTGGACTAGGGGGATACAATGAGCAGTTCTTC.

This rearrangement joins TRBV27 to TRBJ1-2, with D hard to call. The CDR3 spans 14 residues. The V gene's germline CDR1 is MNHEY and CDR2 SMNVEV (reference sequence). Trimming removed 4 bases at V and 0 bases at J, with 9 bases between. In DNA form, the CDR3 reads TGTGCCAGCAGTTCTGGCGGGGCTAACTATGGCTACACCTTC. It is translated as CASSSGGANYGYTF.

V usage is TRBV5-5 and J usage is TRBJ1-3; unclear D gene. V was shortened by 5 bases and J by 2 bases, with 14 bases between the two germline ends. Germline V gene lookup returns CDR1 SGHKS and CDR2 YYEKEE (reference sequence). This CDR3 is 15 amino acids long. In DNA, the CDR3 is TGTGCCAGCAGTCCTGACCCGGGCCCTGGAAACACCATATATTTT. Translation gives CASSPDPGPGNTIYF.

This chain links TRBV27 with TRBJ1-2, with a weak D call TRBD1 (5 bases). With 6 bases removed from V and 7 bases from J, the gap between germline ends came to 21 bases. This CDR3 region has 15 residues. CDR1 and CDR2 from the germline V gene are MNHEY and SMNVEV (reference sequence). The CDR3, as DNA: TGTGCCAGCAGCTTTACGGGACCCCTACCCCCTGGCTACACCTTC. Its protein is CASSFTGPLPPGYTF.

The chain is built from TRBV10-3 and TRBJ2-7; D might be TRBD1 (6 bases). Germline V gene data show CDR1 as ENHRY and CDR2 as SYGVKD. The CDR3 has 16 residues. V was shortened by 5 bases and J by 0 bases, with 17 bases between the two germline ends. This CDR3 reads CAISPEGDIRSYEQYF. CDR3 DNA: TGTGCCATCAGTCCAGAAGGGGACATTCGCTCCTACGAGCAGTACTTC.

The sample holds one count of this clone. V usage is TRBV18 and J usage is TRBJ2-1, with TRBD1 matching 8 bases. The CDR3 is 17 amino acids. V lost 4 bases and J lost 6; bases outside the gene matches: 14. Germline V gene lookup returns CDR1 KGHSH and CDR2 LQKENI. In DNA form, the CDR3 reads TGTGCCAGCTCACTCACACTTGGACAGGGATTCAGCAATGAGCAGTTCTTC. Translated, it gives CASSLTLGQGFSNEQFF.

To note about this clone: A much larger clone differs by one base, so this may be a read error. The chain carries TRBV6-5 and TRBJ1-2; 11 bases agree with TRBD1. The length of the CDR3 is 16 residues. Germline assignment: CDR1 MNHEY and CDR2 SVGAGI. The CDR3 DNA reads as TGTGCCATCAGTTACTCCCGGACAGGGGGCGGCTATGGCTACACCTTC. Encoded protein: CAISYSRTGGGYGYTF.

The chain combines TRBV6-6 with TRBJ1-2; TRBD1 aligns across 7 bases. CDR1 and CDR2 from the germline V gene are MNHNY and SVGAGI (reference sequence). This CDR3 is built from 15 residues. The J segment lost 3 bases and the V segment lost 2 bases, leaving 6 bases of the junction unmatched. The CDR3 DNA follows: TGTGCCAGCAGTTACGGGCCAGGGGGGGACTATGGCTACACCTTC. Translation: CASSYGPGGDYGYTF.

CDR3 DNA: TGTGCCATCAGCGAACTAGGACAAACGAACACCGGGGAGCTGTTTTTT. Translation: CAISELGQTNTGELFF. The rearrangement uses TRBV10-3 and TRBJ2-2, with D possibly being TRBD1 or TRBD2 (5 bases each). The V gene's germline CDR1 is ENHRY and CDR2 SYGVKD. The CDR3 spans 16 residues. Trimming cost V 6 bases and J 0 bases, with 14 bases left between them.

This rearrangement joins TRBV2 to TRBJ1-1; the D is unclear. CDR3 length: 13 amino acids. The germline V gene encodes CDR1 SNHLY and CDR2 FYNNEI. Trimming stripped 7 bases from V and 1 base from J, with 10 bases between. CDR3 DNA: TGTGCCAGCAATCTACAAGGGAACACTGAAGCTTTCTTT. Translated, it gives CASNLQGNTEAFF.

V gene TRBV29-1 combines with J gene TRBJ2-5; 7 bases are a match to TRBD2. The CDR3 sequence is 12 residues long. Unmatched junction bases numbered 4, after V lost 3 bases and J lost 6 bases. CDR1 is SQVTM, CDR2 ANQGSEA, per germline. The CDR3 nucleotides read TGCAGCGTTGAGCGGGAGTCCAAGACCCAGTACTTC. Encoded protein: CSVERESKTQYF.

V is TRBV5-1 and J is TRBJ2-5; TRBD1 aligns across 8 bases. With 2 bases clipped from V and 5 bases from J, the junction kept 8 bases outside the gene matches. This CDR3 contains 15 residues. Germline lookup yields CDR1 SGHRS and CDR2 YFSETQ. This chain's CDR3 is CASSFAGGAFETQYF. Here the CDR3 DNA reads TGCGCCAGCAGCTTCGCAGGGGGCGCCTTTGAGACCCAGTACTTC.

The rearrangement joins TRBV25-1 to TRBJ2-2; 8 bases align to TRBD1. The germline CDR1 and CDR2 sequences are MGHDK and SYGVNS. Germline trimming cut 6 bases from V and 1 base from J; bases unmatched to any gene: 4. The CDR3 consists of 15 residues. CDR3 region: CASSPGQGNTGELFF. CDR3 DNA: TGTGCCAGCAGCCCCGGACAGGGGAACACCGGGGAGCTGTTTTTT.

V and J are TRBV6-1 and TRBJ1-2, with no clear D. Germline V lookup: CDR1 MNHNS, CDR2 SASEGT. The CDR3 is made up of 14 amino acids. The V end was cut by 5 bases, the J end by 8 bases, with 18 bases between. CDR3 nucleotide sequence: TGTGCCAGCAGTCTCACAAACATGGTACCCGGCTACACCTTC. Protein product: CASSLTNMVPGYTF.

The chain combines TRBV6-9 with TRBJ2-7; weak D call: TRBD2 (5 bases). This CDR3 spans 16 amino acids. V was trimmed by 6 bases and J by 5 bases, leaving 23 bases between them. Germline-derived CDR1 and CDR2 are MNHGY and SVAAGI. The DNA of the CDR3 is TGTGCCAGCAGCTGCGGGCCCTACTGGTCCCCGCACGAGCAGTACTTC. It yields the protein CASSCGPYWSPHEQYF.

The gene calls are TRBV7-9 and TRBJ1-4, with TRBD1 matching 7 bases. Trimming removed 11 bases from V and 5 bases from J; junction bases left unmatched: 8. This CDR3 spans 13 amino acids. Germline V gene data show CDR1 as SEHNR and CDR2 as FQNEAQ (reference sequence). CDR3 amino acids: CAGRQGPNEKLFF. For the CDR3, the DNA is TGTGCCGGGAGACAGGGACCGAATGAAAAACTGTTTTTT. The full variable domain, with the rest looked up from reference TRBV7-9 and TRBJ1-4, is DTGVSQNPRHKITKRGQNVTFRCDPISEHNRLYWYRQTLGQGPEFLTYFQNEAQLEKSRLLSDRFSAERPKGSFSTLEIQRTEQGDSAMYLCAGRQGPNEKLFFGSGTQLSVL.

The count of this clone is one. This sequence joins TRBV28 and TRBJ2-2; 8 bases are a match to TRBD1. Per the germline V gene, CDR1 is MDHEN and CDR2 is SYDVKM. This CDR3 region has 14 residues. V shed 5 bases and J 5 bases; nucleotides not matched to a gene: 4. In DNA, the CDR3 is TGTGCCAGCAGTCCCCGGGACAGGACCGGGGAGCTGTTTTTT. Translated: CASSPRDRTGELFF.